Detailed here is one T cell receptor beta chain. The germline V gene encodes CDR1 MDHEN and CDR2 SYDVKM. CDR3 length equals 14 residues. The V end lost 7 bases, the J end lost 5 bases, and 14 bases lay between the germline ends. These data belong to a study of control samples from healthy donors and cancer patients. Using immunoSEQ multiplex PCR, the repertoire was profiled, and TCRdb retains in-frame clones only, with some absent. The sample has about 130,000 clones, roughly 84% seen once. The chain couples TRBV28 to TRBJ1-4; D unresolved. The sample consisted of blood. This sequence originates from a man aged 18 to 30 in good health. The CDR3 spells CASNEQDPNEKLFF. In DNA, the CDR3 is TGTGCCAGCAACGAGCAGGATCCCAATGAAAAACTGTTTTTT.